The present T cell receptor beta chain was sequenced within a study of T cells after yellow fever vaccination. TCRdb fed the 5' RACE reads into MiXCR, producing one record per CDR3 protein. The sample comprises 620,000 or so distinct CDR3 sequences, around 17% of which are singletons, and around 16% rests with the top ten. The CDR3 runs 14 residues. Per germline, CDR1 ENHRY and CDR2 SYGVKD. The ends lost 6 bases at V and 6 bases at J; junction bases unmatched: 6. This sequence originates from a man younger than 30 who received the YFV17D yellow fever vaccine. The source was PBMCs, collected more than 4 days after the first yellow fever vaccination. The chain employs TRBV10-3 and TRBJ1-4; 8 nucleotides agree with TRBD1. CDR3 sequence (DNA): TGTGCCATCAGCCGGGACAGGAAAGATGAAAAACTGTTTTTT. Its protein is CAISRDRKDEKLFF.